The 15 T cell receptor beta chains listed next were all sequenced from one sample in a study of blood T cell repertoires in COVID-19. Using immunoSEQ multiplex PCR, the repertoire was profiled, and TCRdb retains in-frame clones only, with some absent. The table includes some 60,000 clones, more than 85% detected once. The sequencing input was peripheral blood. The receptor source for this set is a human donor with active COVID-19. The donor label of this sample is uncertain.

The V and J genes are TRBV3-1 (or the pseudogene TRBV3-2) and TRBJ1-2, with TRBD1 as a possible D gene (6 bases). The CDR3 covers 17 residues. Looked up from germline, CDR1 is LGHDT and CDR2 is YNNKEL (reference sequence). V was trimmed by 1 base and J by 6 bases, leaving 21 bases between them. CDR3 DNA sequence: TGTGCCAGCAGCCAAGTGAGAATTGCGGAACAGGGCCATGGCTACACCTTC. It encodes CASSQVRIAEQGHGYTF.

This sequence joins TRBV19 and TRBJ1-1; 8 nucleotides align to TRBD1. CDR1 is LNHDA and CDR2 is SQIVND in the germline V gene (reference sequence). This CDR3 is built from 15 residues. With V trimmed by 8 bases and J by 4 bases, 12 bases remained unmatched. The CDR3 is CASYRGRGMGTEAFF. As DNA, the CDR3 is TGTGCCAGTTACAGGGGGAGGGGTATGGGCACTGAAGCTTTCTTT.

This rearrangement joins TRBV5-4 to TRBJ2-7; 7 bases agree with TRBD1. The ends lost 5 bases at V and 6 bases at J; junction bases unmatched: 8. The CDR3 totals 13 residues. CDR1 is SGHNT and CDR2 is YYREEE in the germline V gene (reference sequence). This CDR3 is CASSRQGRFEQYF. For the CDR3, the DNA is TGTGCCAGCAGTCGACAGGGCCGCTTCGAGCAGTACTTC.

V is TRBV7-2 and J is TRBJ2-1; 9 bases line up with TRBD1. CDR3 length equals 13 residues. Trimming at V came to 4 bases and at J to 10 bases, leaving 5 bases not matched to a gene. Germline CDR1 is SGHTA and CDR2 is FQGNSA. The CDR3 bases are TGTGCCAGCAGCTCCCGACAGGGGGGCGAGCAGTTCTTC. Translated: CASSSRQGGEQFF.

This sequence joins TRBV24-1 and TRBJ2-2; D is uncertain. Germline V gene sequence: CDR1 KGHDR, CDR2 SFDVKD. V dropped 7 bases and J dropped 4 bases, with 18 bases sitting between them. The CDR3 extends over 16 amino acids. The CDR3 is CATSEAGGRGTGELFF. CDR3 bases: TGTGCCACCAGCGAAGCCGGCGGCCGTGGCACCGGGGAGCTGTTTTTT.

The sample holds a few counts of this clone. The chain recombines TRBV7-9 with TRBJ2-7; D call uncertain. Between the trimmed V and J ends, which lost 3 bases and 3 bases, there was a span of 9 bases. This CDR3 contains 13 residues. The germline V gene encodes CDR1 SEHNR and CDR2 FQNEAQ (reference sequence). CDR3 in amino acids: CASSLGRNYEQYF. The CDR3 bases are TGTGCCAGCAGCTTGGGCAGGAACTACGAGCAGTACTTC.

The sample holds a few counts of this clone. The chain couples TRBV4-2 to TRBJ1-4; 7 nucleotides match TRBD1. CDR1 is LGHNA and CDR2 is YNFKEQ in the germline V gene. With V trimmed by 2 bases and J by 2 bases, 8 bases remained unmatched. The CDR3 spans 17 residues. Here the CDR3 DNA reads TGTGCCAGCAGCCAAATGCACCCGGGACAGACTAATGAAAAACTGTTTTTT. Translated: CASSQMHPGQTNEKLFF.

This chain links TRBV7-2 with TRBJ2-7; 7 positions match TRBD2. The CDR3 spans 15 residues. Trimming took 1 base from V and 3 from J; bases not matched to a gene: 6. Germline CDR1 reads SGHTA; CDR2 reads FQGNSA. The CDR3 DNA reads TGTGCCAGCAGCTTAGGAGCGGGGTTGCACTACGAGCAGTACTTC. Its protein is CASSLGAGLHYEQYF.

The chain combines TRBV5-1 with TRBJ2-2, with TRBD1 as a possible D gene (6 bases). Trimming took off 3 bases at V and 2 bases at J, with 17 bases between the two ends. The CDR3 is 17 amino acids. The germline gives CDR1 SGHRS, CDR2 YFSETQ. The CDR3 loop reads CASSSPSWGRNTGELFF. DNA of the CDR3: TGCGCCAGCAGCTCACCCAGTTGGGGGCGCAACACCGGGGAGCTGTTTTTT.

The chain recombines TRBV5-6 with TRBJ1-6; D is uncertain. The CDR3 extends over 15 amino acids. V was cut by 0 bases and J by 8 bases, with 12 bases left in between. CDR1 and CDR2 (germline): SGHDT, YYEEEE. CDR3 sequence (DNA): TGTGCCAGCAGCTTGGGCCCGGGGAGAGATTCACCCCTCCACTTT. It specifies CASSLGPGRDSPLHF.

The V call is TRBV28, the J call TRBJ2-5; 7 bases map to TRBD1. This CDR3 is built from 15 residues. With V trimmed by 6 bases and J by 5 bases, 12 bases remained unmatched. Germline V gives CDR1 MDHEN, CDR2 SYDVKM. This CDR3 reads CASRTTGEHRETQYF. In nucleotides, the CDR3 is TGTGCCAGCAGGACTACAGGGGAACACCGGGAGACCCAGTACTTC.

The rearrangement links TRBV15 to TRBJ2-1, with D possibly being TRBD2 (6 bases). The CDR3 has 15 amino acids. Germline V gene lookup returns CDR1 LNHNV and CDR2 YYDKDF (reference sequence). Trimming removed 1 base from V and 3 bases from J, with 10 bases in between. The CDR3 DNA reads as TGTGCCACCAGCAGAGTATCGGGAGTCTACAATGAGCAGTTCTTC. Amino acids: CATSRVSGVYNEQFF.

The chain is built from TRBV12-3 or TRBV12-4 and TRBJ2-7, with D maybe TRBD2 (6 bases). This CDR3 has 13 residues. Trimming took off 6 bases at V and 5 bases at J, with 14 bases between the two ends. The CDR3 region is CASSRQEGHEQYF. The CDR3 DNA follows: TGTGCCAGCAGCCGCCAGGAGGGCCACGAGCAGTACTTC.

The gene calls are TRBV6-6 and TRBJ2-3, with TRBD1 matching over 12 bases. Trimming at V came to 1 base and at J to 11 bases, leaving 4 bases not matched to a gene. CDR3 size: 14 residues. CDR1 and CDR2 (germline): MNHNY, SVGAGI (reference sequence). The CDR3 nucleotides are TGTGCCAGCAGTTACTTCGGGACAGGGGGCTTGCAGTATTTT. Residues: CASSYFGTGGLQYF.

The rearrangement links TRBV5-4 to TRBJ2-1; 14 nucleotides line up with TRBD2. Germline V gene data show CDR1 as SGHNT and CDR2 as YYREEE (reference sequence). The junction had 11 bases not matched to a gene; V was cut back by 4 bases and J by 8 bases. The CDR3 consists of 17 residues. The CDR3 nucleotides read TGTGCCAGCAGCCGCCGGGTCTTGGGACTAGCGGGAGATGAGCAGTTCTTC. Encoded protein: CASSRRVLGLAGDEQFF.